The T cell receptor beta chain described here comes from a study of cytomegalovirus exposure and HLA in healthy donors. Study as a whole: The roughly 130 validation repertoires used the same platform as the 650 to 750 first-cohort repertoires, a later analysis reported.

The assay was immunoSEQ multiplex PCR, and TCRdb's table has in-frame clones only and misses some. Of some 170,000 clones detected, under 90% appear once; the ten largest clones hold around 10%. Germline-derived CDR1 and CDR2 are SGHNT and YENEEA. CDR3 length: 14 amino acids. V shed 5 bases, J shed 3 bases, and the junction held 4 bases outside the gene matches. Findings and limits, study-wide: In vitro assays verified that three CMV-associated chains recognized CMV antigens specifically.

Note on this clone: Its antigen is unidentified.

This sequence originates from a woman aged 18 to 35 in good health and CMV-seropositive. The chain recombines TRBV11-3 with TRBJ1-2; 9 bases match TRBD1. Sample: PBMCs. The CDR3 protein is CASSPGQGHYGYTF. The CDR3 nucleotides read TGTGCCAGCAGCCCGGGACAGGGCCACTATGGCTACACCTTC.